This TCR beta chain was documented in a study of blood T cell repertoires in COVID-19 (dated by TCRdb to 2018 to 2021). At the level of the whole study: Samples from collaborators originated in the United States, Italy and Spain and spanned both the acute and convalescent phases of COVID-19. The material from the prospective study consisted of cDNA or gDNA derived from T cells, B-cell-depleted T cells, or PBMCs. Deeply sampled blood TCRbeta repertoires from subjects exposed to, actively infected with, or recovered from COVID-19 were included in the dataset. The repertoires were made available in a free public database intended to serve as a resource for research on the immune response to SARS-CoV-2. Samples were obtained from the ongoing ImmuneRACE study (first 160 participants) and from 1,254 subjects provided by 6 global collaborators. A de-identified subject ID, COVID-19 status, age in years and sex were almost always included in the sample metadata. Where available, HLA class I and class II types were taken from metadata supplied by the sample provider and were not determined by assay-based typing. What the study reported, not specific to this receptor: The amount of clinical and demographic metadata varied by source and participant and was provided uncurated.

TCRbeta CDR3 regions were amplified from genomic DNA using the immunoSEQ Assay, a bias-controlled multiplex PCR. As for how the authors treated the data: The number of nucleated cells in each sample was estimated by amplification of reference gene primers within the assay. Sequence reads were collapsed and filtered to measure the absolute abundance of every unique TCRbeta CDR3 rearrangement. Productive Simpson clonality was computed per sample as the square root of Simpson's diversity index over productive rearrangements. Entries here come from immuneACCESS through TCRdb and include only in-frame sequences with V and J called. Some clones fail to appear in such tables; in the studies checked, an unresolved V gene covers under half of the shortfall, and the cause of the remainder is unknown. The V and J calls and the clone size are those of that table, but D and trimming were determined from the DNA. The sample contains fewer than 250,000 clones, less than 90% of them found a single time. The leading ten clones occupy 1% to 1.4% of the sample.

Collaborating institutions collected whole blood in K2EDTA tubes following their own protocols. For TCRbeta analysis, collaborator samples were shipped as frozen whole blood, as isolated PBMCs, or as DNA extracted from either sample type. Per the germline V gene, SGHDN is the CDR1 and FVKESK is the CDR2. The CDR3 sequence holds 17 residues, the cysteine and phenylalanine included. Only the CDR3 portion is preserved as DNA: 51 bases, with reading frame beginning at the first base. For this chain, trimming is 2 bases at the V end and 4 bases at the J end, and the number of junction bases without a gene match is 8. Points on this clone: Its antigen is unknown. Per-base qualities were not stored, and no clone one base away is much larger.

Sequencing used peripheral blood. The rearrangement combines TRBV14 with TRBJ1-6; TRBD1 aligns with 7 central bases. The receptor comes from a man aged 25 to 40 with acute or convalescent COVID-19. The CDR3 region has the sequence CASSQRFRGFYNSPLHF. The nucleotide sequence is TGTGCCAGCAGCCAAAGGTTCAGGGGGTTTTATAATTCACCCCTCCACTTT.